These 2 T cell receptor beta chains were sequenced from one sample in a study of T cell responses to AZD1222 COVID-19 vaccine. The repertoire was sequenced with immunoSEQ multiplex PCR; TCRdb's copy has only in-frame clones and lacks some. The table has over 65,000 clones, 86% seen once; the top ten hold around 6.7%. The source was peripheral blood, collected on day 0 of AZD1222 vaccination. The receptors originated from an adult in good health.

The rearrangement joins TRBV19 to TRBJ2-2; 11 bases fit TRBD2. V lost 4 bases, J lost 5 bases, and 6 bases stayed unmatched. This CDR3 region has 16 residues. In germline, CDR1 is LNHDA, CDR2 SQIVND (reference sequence). The CDR3 here is CASSTSGGRVTGELFF. CDR3 sequence (DNA): TGTGCCAGTAGTACTAGCGGGGGGCGGGTTACCGGGGAGCTGTTTTTT. Using reference TRBV19 and TRBJ2-2 for the parts outside the CDR3, the full variable domain is DGGITQSPKYLFRKEGQNVTLSCEQNLNHDAMYWYRQDPGQGLRLIYYSQIVNDFQKGDIAEGYSVSREKKESFPLTVTSAQKNPTAFYLCASSTSGGRVTGELFFGEGSRLTVL.

The CDR3 sequence: CAGRRGTANTGELFF. The CDR3 bases are TGTGCCGGAAGACGAGGGACAGCAAACACCGGGGAGCTGTTTTTT. The J gene is TRBJ2-2, the V gene TRBV28; 7 bases are shared with TRBD1. Germline trimming cut 11 bases from V and 2 bases from J; bases unmatched to any gene: 11. Germline-derived CDR1 and CDR2 are MDHEN and SYDVKM. The CDR3 covers 15 residues.